The 2 T cell receptor beta chains below come from one sample, sequenced in a study of cytomegalovirus exposure and HLA in healthy donors. The PCR contained 60 Vbeta and 13 Jbeta primers. TCRdb keeps only in-frame clones here, not all; method: immunoSEQ multiplex PCR. This sample has fewer than 200,000 clones, with about 88% found just once. Sequenced: PBMCs. These receptors originate from a man aged 18 to 30 in good health and CMV-seropositive.

The V call is TRBV11-2, the J call TRBJ1-2; 8 nucleotides line up with TRBD1. Trimming removed 1 base from V and 4 bases from J; junction bases left unmatched: 2. This CDR3 spans 14 amino acids. CDR1 and CDR2 from the germline V gene are SGHAT and FQNNGV. This CDR3 reads CASSLGGQVYGYTF. DNA for the CDR3: TGTGCCAGCAGCTTAGGGGGACAGGTCTATGGCTACACCTTC. The full variable domain, in which reference TRBV11-2 and TRBJ1-2 provide the parts outside the CDR3, is EAGVAQSPRYKIIEKRQSVAFWCNPISGHATLYWYQQILGQGPKLLIQFQNNGVVDDSQLPKDRFSAERLKGVDSTLKIQPAKLEDSAVYLCASSLGGQVYGYTFGSGTRLTVV.

The chain employs TRBV18 and TRBJ1-1; 7 nucleotides match TRBD1. The CDR3 runs to 15 residues. Germline-derived CDR1 and CDR2 are KGHSH and LQKENI. The ends lost 2 bases at V and 0 bases at J; junction bases unmatched: 3. CDR3 coding DNA: TGTGCCAGCTCACCAGGCGGGACAGTGAACACTGAAGCTTTCTTT. Translating gives CASSPGGTVNTEAFF.